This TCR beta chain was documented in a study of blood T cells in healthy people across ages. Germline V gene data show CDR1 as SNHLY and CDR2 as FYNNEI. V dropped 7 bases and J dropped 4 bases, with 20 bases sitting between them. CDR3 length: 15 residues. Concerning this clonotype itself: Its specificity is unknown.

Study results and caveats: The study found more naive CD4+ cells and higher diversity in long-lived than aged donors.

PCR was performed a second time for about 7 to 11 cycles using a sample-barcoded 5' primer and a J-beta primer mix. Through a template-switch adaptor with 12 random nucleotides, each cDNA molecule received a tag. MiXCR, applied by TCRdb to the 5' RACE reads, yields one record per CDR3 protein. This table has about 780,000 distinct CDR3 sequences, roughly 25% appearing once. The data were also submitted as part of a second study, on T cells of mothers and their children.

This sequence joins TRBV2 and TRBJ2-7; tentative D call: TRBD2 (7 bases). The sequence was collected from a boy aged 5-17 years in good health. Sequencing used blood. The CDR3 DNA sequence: TGTGCCAGCAACCCCCCGGGGGGCCCGGGTTACGAGCAGTACTTC. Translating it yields CASNPPGGPGYEQYF.